Listed below are T cell receptor beta chains from one sample, sequenced in a study of T cell repertoires in cytomegalovirus infection. Their specific antigens are unknown. TCRdb analysed the reads with MiXCR anew, one entry per CDR3 protein. In the table there are some 800,000 distinct CDR3 sequences, approximately 32% of which are singletons. This specimen consisted of cultured CD8+ T cells from PBMCs, obtained from culture after CMV antigen stimulation. Receptors were obtained from a human donor in good health (CMV status not recorded). Some clones in this sample may be carry-over from other donors' samples. Both conserved end residues are trimmed from each CDR3. Fields, in order: V gene, D gene, CDR3 protein. A D gene is named only where the DNA matches it firmly.

TRBV6-5,NA,ASSEAREGGLQETQY
TRBV28,TRBD1,ASIQGVGNQPQH
TRBV27,TRBD1,ASSRRDREADTQY
TRBV6-1,TRBD1,ASSSPDRGYLNSPLH
TRBV29-1,NA,SVHLAASGANVLT
TRBV6-2/TRBV6-3,NA,ASSYSIRYEQY
TRBV19,NA,ASSISGDPEAF
TRBV7-9,TRBD1,ASSLAGQGLYEQY
TRBV19,NA,ASSFDGMNTEAF
TRBV6-1,TRBD1,ASSGQGPTGELF
TRBV19,NA,ASSIWQSNTEAF
TRBV28,NA,ASSYQTSKNIQY
TRBV20-1,NA,SARESGGWEKLF
TRBV4-1,NA,ASSQDARDYT
TRBV4-1,NA,ASSQDPQGIGNQPQH
TRBV12-3/TRBV12-4,NA,ASSHSDEQF
TRBV4-3,NA,ASSQDRFQPQH
TRBV20-1,NA,SARPGAGDEQF
TRBV12-3/TRBV12-4,NA,ASSLNGGLSNQPQH
TRBV7-9,NA,ASGAGWSYEQY
TRBV6-5,NA,ASSGGAQGYGYT
TRBV7-2,NA,ASSLVGRVEKLF
TRBV7-9,NA,ASSPLGIDRHYGYT
TRBV7-6,NA,ASSNANKGAGTEAF
TRBV4-3,TRBD2,ASSQDPSGGSGDTQY
TRBV5-5,NA,ASSLLEGSTEAF
TRBV20-1,NA,SATDPTRGYGYT
TRBV11-2,NA,AIRRVETEAF
TRBV7-8,TRBD2,ASSLLSGGREETQY
TRBV7-9,NA,ASEAPNQPQH
TRBV12-5,NA,ASGSPGDHGYT
TRBV6-2/TRBV6-3,TRBD2,ASSYTGLAYTGELF
TRBV29-1,NA,SVWGLSREQY
TRBV20-1,NA,SARESPGTLPYEQY
TRBV12-3/TRBV12-4,NA,ASSFDSKMINEQF